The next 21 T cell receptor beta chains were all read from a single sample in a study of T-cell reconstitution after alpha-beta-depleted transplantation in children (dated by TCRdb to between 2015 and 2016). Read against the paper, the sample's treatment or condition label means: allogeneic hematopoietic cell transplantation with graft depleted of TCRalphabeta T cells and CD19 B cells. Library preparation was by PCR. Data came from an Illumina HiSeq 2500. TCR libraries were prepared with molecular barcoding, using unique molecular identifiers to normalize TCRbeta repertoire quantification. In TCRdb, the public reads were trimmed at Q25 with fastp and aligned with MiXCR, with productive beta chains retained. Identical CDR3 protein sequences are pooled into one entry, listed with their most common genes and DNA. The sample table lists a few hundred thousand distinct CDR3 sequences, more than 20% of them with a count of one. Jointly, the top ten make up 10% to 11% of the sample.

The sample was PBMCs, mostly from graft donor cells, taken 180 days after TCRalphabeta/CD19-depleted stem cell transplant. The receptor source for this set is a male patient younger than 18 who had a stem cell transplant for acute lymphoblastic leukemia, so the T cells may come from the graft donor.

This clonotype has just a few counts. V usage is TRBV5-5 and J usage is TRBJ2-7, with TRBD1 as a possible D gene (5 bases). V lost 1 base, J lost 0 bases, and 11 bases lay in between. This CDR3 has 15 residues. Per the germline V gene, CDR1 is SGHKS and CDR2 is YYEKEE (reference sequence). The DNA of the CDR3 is TGTGCCAGCAGCTTGACAGGTGGCAGCTCCTACGAGCAGTACTTC. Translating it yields CASSLTGGSSYEQYF.

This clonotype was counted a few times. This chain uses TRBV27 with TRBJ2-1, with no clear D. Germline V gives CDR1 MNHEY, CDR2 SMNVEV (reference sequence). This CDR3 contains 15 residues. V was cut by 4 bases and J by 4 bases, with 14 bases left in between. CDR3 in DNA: TGTGCCAGCAGTTCTCTTAGTGTGGGGTACAATGAGCAGTTCTTC. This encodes CASSSLSVGYNEQFF.

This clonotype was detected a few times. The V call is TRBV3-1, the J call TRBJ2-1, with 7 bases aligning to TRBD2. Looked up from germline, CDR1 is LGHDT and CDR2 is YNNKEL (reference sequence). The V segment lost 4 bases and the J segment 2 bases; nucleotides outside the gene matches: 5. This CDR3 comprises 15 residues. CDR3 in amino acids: CASSRASGTYNEQFF. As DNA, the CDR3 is TGTGCCAGCAGCCGCGCTAGCGGAACCTACAATGAGCAGTTCTTC.

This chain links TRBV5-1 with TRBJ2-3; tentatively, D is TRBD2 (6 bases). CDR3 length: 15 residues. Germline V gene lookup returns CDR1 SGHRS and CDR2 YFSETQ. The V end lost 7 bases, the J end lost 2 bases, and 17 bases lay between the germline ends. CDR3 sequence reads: CASGDRSGFTDTQYF. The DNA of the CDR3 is TGCGCCAGCGGCGACCGTAGCGGCTTCACAGATACGCAGTATTTT.

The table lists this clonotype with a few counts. In DNA, the CDR3 is TGTGCCAGCAGCCAAGATTGGGGGACAGGGGTCAATCCACAAGAGACCCAGTACTTC. Amino acid sequence: CASSQDWGTGVNPQETQYF. This sequence joins TRBV4-2 and TRBJ2-5, with 10 bases fitting TRBD1. The CDR3 is made up of 19 amino acids. With V trimmed by 0 bases and J by 2 bases, 12 bases remained unmatched. CDR1 and CDR2 (germline): LGHNA, YNFKEQ.

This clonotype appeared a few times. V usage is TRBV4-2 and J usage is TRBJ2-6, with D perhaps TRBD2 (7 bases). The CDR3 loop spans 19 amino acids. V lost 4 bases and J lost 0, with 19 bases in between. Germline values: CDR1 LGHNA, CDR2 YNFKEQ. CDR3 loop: CASSLRGGDSFSGANVLTF. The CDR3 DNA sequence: TGTGCCAGCAGCCTCCGAGGGGGGGACTCGTTCTCTGGGGCCAACGTCCTGACTTTC.

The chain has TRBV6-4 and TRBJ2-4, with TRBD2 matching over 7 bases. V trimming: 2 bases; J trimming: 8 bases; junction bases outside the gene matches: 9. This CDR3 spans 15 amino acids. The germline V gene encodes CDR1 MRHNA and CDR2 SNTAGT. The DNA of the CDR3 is TGTGCCAGCAGTGACACGGGAGAGGGAGGGGACATTCAGTACTTC. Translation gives CASSDTGEGGDIQYF.

In nucleotides, the CDR3 is TGTGCCAGCAGCCTTGATAACCCCGGGGAGCTGTTTTTT. Residues: CASSLDNPGELFF. The rearrangement uses TRBV3-1 and TRBJ2-2; D gene unclear. V lost 4 bases and J lost 6, with 9 bases in between. CDR1 is LGHDT, CDR2 YNNKEL, per germline (reference sequence). The CDR3 has 13 residues.

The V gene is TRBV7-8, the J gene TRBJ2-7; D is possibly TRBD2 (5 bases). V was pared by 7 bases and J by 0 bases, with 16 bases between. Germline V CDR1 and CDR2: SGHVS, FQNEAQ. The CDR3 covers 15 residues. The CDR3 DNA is TGTGCCAGCACCCTGAGGGAAATGAGCTCCTACGAGCAGTACTTC. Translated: CASTLREMSSYEQYF. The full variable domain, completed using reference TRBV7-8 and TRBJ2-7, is GAGVSQSPRYKVAKRGQDVALRCDPISGHVSLFWYQQALGQGPEFLTYFQNEAQLDKSGLPSDRFFAERPEGSVSTLKIQRTQQEDSAVYLCASTLREMSSYEQYFGPGTRLTVT.

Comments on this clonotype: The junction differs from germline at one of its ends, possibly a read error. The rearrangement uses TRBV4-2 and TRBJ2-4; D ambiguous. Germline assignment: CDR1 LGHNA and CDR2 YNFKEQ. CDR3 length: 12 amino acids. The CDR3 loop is CASSQGSRKQSF. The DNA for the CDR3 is TGTGCCAGCAGCCAAGGATCCAGAAAACAGTCCTTC.

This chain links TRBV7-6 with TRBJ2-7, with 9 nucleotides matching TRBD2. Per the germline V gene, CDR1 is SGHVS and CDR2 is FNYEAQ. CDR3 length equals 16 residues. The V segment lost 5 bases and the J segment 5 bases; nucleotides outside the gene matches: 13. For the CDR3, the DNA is TGTGCCAGCAGCCAAGGGATAGCGGGAGCCACCCACGAGCAGTACTTC. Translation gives CASSQGIAGATHEQYF. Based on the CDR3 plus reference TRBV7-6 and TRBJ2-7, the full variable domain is GAGVSQSPRYKVTKRGQDVALRCDPISGHVSLYWYRQALGQGPEFLTYFNYEAQQDKSGLPNDRFSAERPEGSISTLTIQRTEQRDSAMYRCASSQGIAGATHEQYFGPGTRLTVT.

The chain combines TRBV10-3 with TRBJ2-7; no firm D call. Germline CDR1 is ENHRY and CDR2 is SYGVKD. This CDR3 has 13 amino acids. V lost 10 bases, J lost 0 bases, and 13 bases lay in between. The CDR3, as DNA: TGTGCCACGCTCCGCTTGGGCTCCTACGAGCAGTACTTC. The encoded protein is CATLRLGSYEQYF.

The CDR3 sequence is CASSYNVGRAYNEQFF. The CDR3 nucleotides read TGTGCCAGCAGTTATAACGTCGGGAGGGCCTACAATGAGCAGTTCTTC. V and J are TRBV6-2 or TRBV6-3 and TRBJ2-1; 8 nucleotides line up with TRBD2. V shed 3 bases, J shed 2 bases, and the junction held 6 bases outside the gene matches. The germline V gene encodes CDR1 MNHEY and CDR2 SVGEGT. CDR3 length: 16 amino acids.

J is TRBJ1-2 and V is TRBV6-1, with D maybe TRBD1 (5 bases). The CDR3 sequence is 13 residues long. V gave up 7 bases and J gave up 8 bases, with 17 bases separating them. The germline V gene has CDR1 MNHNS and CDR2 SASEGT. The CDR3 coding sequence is TGTGCCAGCACCTCGGGAGGGGTAGTAGGCTACACCTTC. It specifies CASTSGGVVGYTF.

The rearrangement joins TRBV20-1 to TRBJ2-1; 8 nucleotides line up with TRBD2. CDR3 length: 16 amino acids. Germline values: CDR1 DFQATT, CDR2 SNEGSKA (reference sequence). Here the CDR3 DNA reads TGCTCTTTCTCAAGCGGGAGTTACTTAGGGTACAATGAGCAGTTCTTC. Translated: CSFSSGSYLGYNEQFF.

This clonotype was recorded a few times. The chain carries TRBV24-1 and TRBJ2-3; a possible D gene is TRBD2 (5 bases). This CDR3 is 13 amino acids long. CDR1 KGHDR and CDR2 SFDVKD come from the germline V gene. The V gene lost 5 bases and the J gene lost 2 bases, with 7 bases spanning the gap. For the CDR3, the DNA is TGTGCCACCAGTGTGGACTTCACAGATACGCAGTATTTT. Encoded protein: CATSVDFTDTQYF.

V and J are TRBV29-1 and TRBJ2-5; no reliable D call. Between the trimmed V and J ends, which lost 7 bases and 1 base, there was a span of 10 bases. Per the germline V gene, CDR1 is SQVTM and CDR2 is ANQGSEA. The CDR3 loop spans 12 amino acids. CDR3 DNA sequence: TGCAGCGGCCAGCGAGGCCAAGAGACCCAGTACTTC. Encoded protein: CSGQRGQETQYF.

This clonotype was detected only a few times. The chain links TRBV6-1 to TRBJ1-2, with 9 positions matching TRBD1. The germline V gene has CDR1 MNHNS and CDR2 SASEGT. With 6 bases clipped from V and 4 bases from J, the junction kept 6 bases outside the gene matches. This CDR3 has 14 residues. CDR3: CASRSRDRVYGYTF. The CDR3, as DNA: TGTGCCAGCAGGAGCCGGGACAGGGTCTATGGCTACACCTTC.

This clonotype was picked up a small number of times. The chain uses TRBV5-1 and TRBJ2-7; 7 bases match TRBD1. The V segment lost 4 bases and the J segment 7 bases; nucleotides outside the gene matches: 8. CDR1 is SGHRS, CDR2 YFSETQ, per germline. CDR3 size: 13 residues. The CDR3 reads CASSLGTEREQYF. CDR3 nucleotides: TGCGCCAGCAGCCTGGGGACAGAGAGGGAGCAGTACTTC. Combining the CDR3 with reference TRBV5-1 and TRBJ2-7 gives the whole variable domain KAGVTQTPRYLIKTRGQQVTLSCSPISGHRSVSWYQQTPGQGLQFLFEYFSETQRNKGNFPGRFSGRQFSNSRSEMNVSTLELGDSALYLCASSLGTEREQYFGPGTRLTVT.

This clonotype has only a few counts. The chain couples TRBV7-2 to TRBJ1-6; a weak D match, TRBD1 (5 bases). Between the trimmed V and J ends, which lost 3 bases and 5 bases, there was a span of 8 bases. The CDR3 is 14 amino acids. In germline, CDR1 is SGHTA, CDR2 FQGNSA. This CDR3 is CASSLNRNNSPLHF. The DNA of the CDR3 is TGTGCCAGCAGCTTGAACAGGAATAATTCACCCCTCCACTTT.

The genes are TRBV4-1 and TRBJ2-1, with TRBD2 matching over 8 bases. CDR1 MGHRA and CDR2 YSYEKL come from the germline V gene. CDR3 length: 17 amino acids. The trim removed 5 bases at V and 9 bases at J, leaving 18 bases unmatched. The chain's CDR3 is CASSYITYPGLGAEQFF. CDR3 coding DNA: TGCGCCAGCAGCTACATAACCTATCCGGGACTAGGGGCTGAGCAGTTCTTC.